Listed below are T cell receptor beta chains from one sample, sequenced in a study of blood T cell repertoires in COVID-19. The repertoire was sequenced with immunoSEQ multiplex PCR; TCRdb's copy has only in-frame clones and lacks some. This table holds some 250,000 clones, roughly 90% found once. Sample: peripheral blood. The source of these receptors is a man in his 60s with acute or convalescent COVID-19. The CDR3 runs from the conserved cysteine through the conserved F or W. A D gene is named only where the DNA matches it firmly. Size is stated for part of the rows, as once, few or many counts, or as a class when the clone is expanded.

V: TRBV27; D: TRBD1; J: TRBJ2-1; size: -; DNA: TGTGCCAGCAGTTCGGGACAGGGGAACAATGAGCAGTTCTTC; CDR3: CASSSGQGNNEQFF
V: TRBV7-3; D: TRBD2; J: TRBJ2-3; size: -; DNA: TGTGCCAGCAGCCTGGGACTAGCCCCCGATACGCAGTATTTT; CDR3: CASSLGLAPDTQYF
V: TRBV21-1; D: -; J: TRBJ2-7; size: -; DNA: TGTGCCAGCAGCTATCGACTAGCGGGAGCAACTAGCTACGAGCAGTACTTC; CDR3: CASSYRLAGATSYEQYF
V: TRBV20-1; D: -; J: TRBJ1-4; size: -; DNA: TGCAGTGCTAGTGACGGTGGGGGGGATGAAAAACTGTTTTTT; CDR3: CSASDGGGDEKLFF
V: TRBV7-9; D: TRBD1; J: TRBJ1-5; size: -; DNA: TGTGCCAGCAGCCGACAGGGATCACAGCCCCAGCATTTT; CDR3: CASSRQGSQPQHF
V: TRBV7-9; D: -; J: TRBJ2-1; size: -; DNA: TGTGCCAGCAGCCTAGGACTTTTCAAGGAGCAGTTCTTC; CDR3: CASSLGLFKEQFF
V: TRBV19; D: -; J: TRBJ2-7; size: -; DNA: TGTGCCAGTAGGCCGTCGGGGGAGAGATACGAGCAGTACTTC; CDR3: CASRPSGERYEQYF
V: TRBV28; D: -; J: TRBJ1-4; size: few; DNA: TGTGCCAGCAGTTTAGGAGGGGTGGACGAAAAACTGTTTTTT; CDR3: CASSLGGVDEKLFF
V: TRBV19; D: -; J: TRBJ2-2; size: few; DNA: TGTGCCAGTAGTATCTCGCGGAACACCGGGGAGCTGTTTTTT; CDR3: CASSISRNTGELFF
V: TRBV6-2/TRBV6-3; D: -; J: TRBJ2-7; size: -; DNA: TGTGCCAGCAGTTACGGTGGCAGGGCCCACGAGCAGTACTTC; CDR3: CASSYGGRAHEQYF
V: TRBV28; D: -; J: TRBJ2-7; size: -; DNA: TGTGCCAGCAGCCGGGAGAACATACGCTACGAGCAGTACTTC; CDR3: CASSRENIRYEQYF
V: TRBV5-6; D: -; J: TRBJ2-7; size: few; DNA: TGTGCCAGCAGCCGCGAAAACGAGCAGTACTTC; CDR3: CASSRENEQYF
V: TRBV19; D: -; J: TRBJ1-2; size: -; DNA: TGTGCCAGTAGTTACAGGGACAATGGCTACACCTTC; CDR3: CASSYRDNGYTF
V: TRBV3-1/TRBV3-2; D: TRBD2; J: TRBJ2-5; size: -; DNA: TGTGCCACGGGAGGGCGCGGAGAGACCCAGTACTTC; CDR3: CATGGRGETQYF
V: TRBV5-1; D: -; J: TRBJ1-1; size: -; DNA: TGCGCCAGCAGCTTTAACAGGGTTGGTGGGAACACTGAAGCTTTCTTT; CDR3: CASSFNRVGGNTEAFF
V: TRBV5-1; D: TRBD2; J: TRBJ2-1; size: -; DNA: TGCGCCAGCAGCTTCGGTAGCGGGAGATACAATGAGCAGTTCTTC; CDR3: CASSFGSGRYNEQFF
V: TRBV11-3; D: -; J: TRBJ2-2; size: few; DNA: TGTGCCAGCAGCCCCCGCGGCGGAGACACCGGGGAGCTGTTTTTT; CDR3: CASSPRGGDTGELFF
V: TRBV13; D: -; J: TRBJ2-5; size: -; DNA: TGTGCCAGCAGCCCACTTGGGCAGGGAGAGACCCAGTACTTC; CDR3: CASSPLGQGETQYF
V: TRBV5-6; D: TRBD1; J: TRBJ1-1; size: -; DNA: TGTGCCAGCAGCTCCTTGGGACAGGGTAGGAGACTTAACACTGAAGCTTTCTTT; CDR3: CASSSLGQGRRLNTEAFF
V: TRBV15; D: TRBD1; J: TRBJ2-4; size: -; DNA: TGTGCCACCAGCAGAGAGGTGACAGGGATCGACATTCAGTACTTC; CDR3: CATSREVTGIDIQYF
V: TRBV28; D: -; J: TRBJ2-7; size: -; DNA: TGTGCCAGCAGTTTACTACTAGCCCACCCCTCCTACGAGCAGTACTTC; CDR3: CASSLLLAHPSYEQYF
V: TRBV4-3; D: -; J: TRBJ2-3; size: -; DNA: TGCGCCAGCAGCCAAGATCGAAGTGTGGAGACAGATACGCAGTATTTT; CDR3: CASSQDRSVETDTQYF
V: TRBV30; D: -; J: TRBJ2-1; size: -; DNA: TGTGCCTGGAGTGTCATACGTGGGAGCTCCTACAATGAGCAGTTCTTC; CDR3: CAWSVIRGSSYNEQFF
V: TRBV7-3; D: -; J: TRBJ1-5; size: -; DNA: TGTGCCAGCAGCTCCAGGGGAGGCAATCAGCCCCAGCATTTT; CDR3: CASSSRGGNQPQHF
V: TRBV29-1; D: TRBD1; J: TRBJ1-2; size: few; DNA: TGCAGCGTTGAAGAGCATGACAGGGGTTTATATGGCTACACCTTC; CDR3: CSVEEHDRGLYGYTF
V: TRBV10-3; D: TRBD1; J: TRBJ2-1; size: -; DNA: TGTGCCATCAGTGGGGGGACAGGGGTAAAGCATTACAATGAGCAGTTCTTC; CDR3: CAISGGTGVKHYNEQFF
V: TRBV14; D: -; J: TRBJ2-2; size: -; DNA: TGTGCCAGCAGCCAAGGTCATGGGCCAGTGAGCACCGGGGAGCTGTTTTTT; CDR3: CASSQGHGPVSTGELFF
V: TRBV27; D: -; J: TRBJ1-5; size: -; DNA: TGTGCCAGCAGTTTTTTTTATCAGGCGGGGGTCCAGCCCCAGCATTTT; CDR3: CASSFFYQAGVQPQHF
V: TRBV28; D: TRBD2; J: TRBJ2-7; size: -; DNA: TGTGCCAGCAGTTCACTCCGACTAGCGGGAGTTAACGAGCAGTACTTC; CDR3: CASSSLRLAGVNEQYF
V: TRBV30; D: -; J: TRBJ1-4; size: -; DNA: TGTGCCTGGAGGACGGGGTTCGGCACAACTAATGAAAAACTGTTTTTT; CDR3: CAWRTGFGTTNEKLFF
V: TRBV11-1; D: -; J: TRBJ1-1; size: -; DNA: TGTGCCAGCAGCTTAGCCAGCCAGGGGATGAACACTGAAGCTTTCTTT; CDR3: CASSLASQGMNTEAFF
V: TRBV10-2; D: -; J: TRBJ2-1; size: -; DNA: TGCGCCAGCAGTGCCCCTTGGCAGCGGAGCAACAATGAGCAGTTCTTC; CDR3: CASSAPWQRSNNEQFF
V: TRBV4-1; D: -; J: TRBJ2-3; size: -; DNA: TGCGCCAGCAGCCAAGCGGGGCGCCTCGGGGGTGCCACAGATACGCAGTATTTT; CDR3: CASSQAGRLGGATDTQYF
V: TRBV6-5; D: -; J: TRBJ1-1; size: -; DNA: TGTGCCAGCAGTTTACGGGGCGGGGGTACTGAAGCTTTCTTT; CDR3: CASSLRGGGTEAFF
V: TRBV6-1; D: -; J: TRBJ1-3; size: -; DNA: TGTGCCAGCAGTGAACGATGGAGCGGAAACACCATATATTTT; CDR3: CASSERWSGNTIYF
V: TRBV30; D: -; J: TRBJ1-1; size: -; DNA: TGTGCCTGGACTAGACAGGCCTCCACTGAAGCTTTCTTT; CDR3: CAWTRQASTEAFF
V: TRBV19; D: -; J: TRBJ1-3; size: -; DNA: TGTGCCACCTCCCCTGACAGAGCCGTCACCATATATTTT; CDR3: CATSPDRAVTIYF
V: TRBV2; D: -; J: TRBJ2-1; size: -; DNA: TGTGCCAGCAGTGAACCTCTAGCTATTAGGAATGAGCAGTTCTTC; CDR3: CASSEPLAIRNEQFF
V: TRBV7-2; D: TRBD1; J: TRBJ1-2; size: -; DNA: TGTGCCAGCAGCACGACTACCTCCGGGACAGTAGGCTACACCTTC; CDR3: CASSTTTSGTVGYTF
V: TRBV19; D: -; J: TRBJ2-1; size: -; DNA: TGTGCCAGTAGTGGCATACGAGGGTATGAGCAGTTCTTC; CDR3: CASSGIRGYEQFF
V: TRBV6-5; D: -; J: TRBJ2-5; size: -; DNA: TGTGCCAGCAGTCCGATAGGGGCGAACCAAGAGACCCAGTACTTC; CDR3: CASSPIGANQETQYF